This is a list of T cell receptor beta chains from one sample in a study of blood T cell repertoires in COVID-19. Assay used: immunoSEQ multiplex PCR; TCRdb lists only in-frame clones, some missing. The sample lists approximately 390,000 clones, roughly 89% occurring once. The sample comprised peripheral blood. These receptor sequences come from a man between 18 and 29 years old with active or convalescent COVID-19. CDR3s leave out the opening cysteine and the closing phenylalanine or tryptophan.

TRBV4-2	TRBJ2-1	16	ASSQDRDRPSRNNEQF
TRBV2	TRBJ1-2	13	ASSGTGGHLYGYT
TRBV4-2	TRBJ2-5	12	ASAGSGGGETQY
TRBV2	TRBJ1-5	11	ASSGTGDQPQH
TRBV3-1/TRBV3-2	TRBJ1-2	13	ASSHHGEGGYGYT
TRBV4-3	TRBJ2-3	13	ASSPLAGYTDTQY
TRBV9	TRBJ2-1	15	ASSFRTSGGPYNEQF
TRBV29-1	TRBJ2-4	12	SVRTDIAKNIQY
TRBV5-1	TRBJ2-3	13	ASRPAGESTDTQY
TRBV5-5	TRBJ1-1	10	ASSLWGAEAF
TRBV28	TRBJ1-4	10	ASSQGGEKLF
TRBV12-3/TRBV12-4	TRBJ2-3	10	ASSRSTDTQY
TRBV5-1	TRBJ1-1	12	ASSLGEFNTEAF
TRBV9	TRBJ2-1	14	ASSVNPGQGIYEQF
TRBV28	TRBJ1-5	15	ASSPTNRGLSNQPQH
TRBV28	TRBJ1-2	12	ASSLGQVGYGYT
TRBV4-1	TRBJ1-1	13	ASSSFSGWRTEAF
TRBV7-2	TRBJ2-3	14	ASGKRGQGGADTQY
TRBV28	TRBJ2-7	11	ASSLTPLYEQY
TRBV24-1	TRBJ1-2	14	ATSDSFGGSNYGYT
TRBV7-2	TRBJ1-2	11	ASSLSGPWGYT
TRBV29-1	TRBJ1-2	13	SALPTDRSYYGYT
TRBV9	TRBJ2-7	13	ASSVTGTSPLEQY
TRBV6-2/TRBV6-3	TRBJ1-5	13	ASSQNTYSNQPQH
TRBV7-6	TRBJ2-7	11	ASSSGTLNEQY
TRBV3-1/TRBV3-2	TRBJ2-7	12	ASSQEAGTYEQY
TRBV19	TRBJ1-1	12	ASSITPGNTEAF
TRBV6-2/TRBV6-3	TRBJ2-7	12	ASSYHRVDYEQY
TRBV7-8	TRBJ1-1	10	ASSPGGTEAF
TRBV2	TRBJ2-5	13	ASSLAGGLLETQY
TRBV6-5	TRBJ1-5	13	ASRHGQGYNQPQH
TRBV28	TRBJ1-3	16	ASSEIRDRGTSGNTIY
TRBV10-3	TRBJ1-1	11	AISEQGRTEAF
TRBV6-4	TRBJ1-1	13	ASSDRVGMNTEAF
TRBV5-5	TRBJ2-1	15	ASSQRLAGGSYNEQF
TRBV30	TRBJ1-1	11	AWRGTGSTEAF
TRBV18	TRBJ1-1	12	ASSPGGVVTEAF
TRBV7-6	TRBJ1-1	14	ASSFHGTGPYTEAF
TRBV4-3	TRBJ2-7	13	ASSQDQLAGYEQY
TRBV2	TRBJ1-2	11	ASRIGQGSGYT
TRBV19	TRBJ1-1	13	ASNFGARANTEAF
TRBV5-1	TRBJ2-7	10	ASSFTSGEQY
TRBV19	TRBJ2-7	11	ASSNRETYEQY
TRBV7-8	TRBJ2-7	10	ASSLKSDEQY
TRBV19	TRBJ1-1	11	ASGTAGVAEAF
TRBV2	TRBJ2-7	12	ASRPREGSYEQY
TRBV11-3	TRBJ2-1	10	ASSLGDRGQF
TRBV23-1	TRBJ2-1	14	ASSRGSGGPNNEQF
TRBV5-4	TRBJ2-2	12	ASSLGSRTGELF